The present T cell receptor (beta chain) was sequenced within a study of shared clonotypes between healthy human individuals. Study in general: CD4 naive and CD4 memory each took three plates per donor, while CD8 naive took two and CD8 memory one. Broader study findings: Tissue TCR repertoires likely differ from these blood-only repertoires.

Genomic DNA of every subset was divided equally among multiple immunoSEQ plates. The protocol was immunoSEQ multiplex PCR, while the TCRdb copy is restricted to in-frame clones and leaves out a portion. The sample includes more than 550,000 clones, 72% of them seen just once. On this clone itself: What it binds is not known.

Germline CDR1 is SGHTA and CDR2 is FQGNSA. Losses at the gene ends were 5 bases for V and 4 bases for J; bases not matched to a gene: 9. This CDR3 is 16 amino acids long. V is TRBV7-2 and J is TRBJ2-1, with 9 bases matching TRBD2. The material sequenced was memory CD4+ T cells sorted from blood. Regarding subset: CD45RA-negative fraction. The clonotype originates from a woman in her twenties or thirties in good health. Here the CDR3 DNA reads TGTGCCAGCAGCCCTTGGACTAGCGCTAGTTACAATGAGCAGTTCTTC. Amino acids: CASSPWTSASYNEQFF.